This record covers a single T cell receptor beta chain. Antigen specificity is unknown. Using immunoSEQ multiplex PCR, the repertoire was profiled, and TCRdb retains in-frame clones only, with some absent. The table includes roughly 1,500,000 clones, roughly 98.5% detected once. V gave up 1 base and J gave up 0 bases; unmatched junction bases: 8. The CDR3 is made up of 20 amino acids. Germline V CDR1 and CDR2: SGHRS, YFSETQ. The data were obtained in a study of shared clonotypes between healthy human individuals. Study-wide findings and caveats: Clonotype sharing among donors was thought likely to change with sequencing depth.

Every one of the donors was a Caucasian adult that lived in Nashville, Tennessee. J is TRBJ2-1 and V is TRBV5-1; 15 bases are a match to TRBD2. The source of this sequence is a man in his thirties or forties in good health. Specimen: naive CD4+ T cells sorted from blood. Subset given: CD45RA+ positively selected. CDR3 coding DNA: TGCGCCAGCAGCTTGAGACCCGGACTAGCGGGAGGGGGCTCCTACAATGAGCAGTTCTTC. Residues: CASSLRPGLAGGGSYNEQFF.